The 9 T cell receptor beta chains in this list originate from one sample, sequenced in a study of blood T cell repertoires in COVID-19. Sequenced by immunoSEQ multiplex PCR; TCRdb stores in-frame clones only, minus some. Altogether roughly 220,000 clones are present, 70% to 90% being singletons, with the ten largest covering roughly 10%. Source material: peripheral blood. These receptors came from a woman in her forties or fifties with COVID-19, enrolled during active disease.

The rearrangement uses TRBV19 and TRBJ2-1; 9 positions match TRBD1. V dropped 8 bases and J dropped 7; count of bases not matched to a gene: 9. The germline CDR1 and CDR2 sequences are LNHDA and SQIVND (reference sequence). The CDR3 has 14 amino acids. CDR3 DNA sequence: TGTGCCAGTTCTTGGACAGGGGTTCGGAATGAGCAGTTCTTC. Translated: CASSWTGVRNEQFF.

DNA for the CDR3: TGTGCCAGCAGCGCCTTGACGGGGGGAAACACTGAAGCTTTCTTT. Translated, it gives CASSALTGGNTEAFF. This rearrangement joins TRBV5-6 to TRBJ1-1; D might be TRBD1 (5 bases). Germline V gene lookup returns CDR1 SGHDT and CDR2 YYEEEE. The germline V and J ends were trimmed by 4 bases and 2 bases, with 15 bases remaining between them. CDR3 length: 15 residues.

This clone occurred a few times. The chain joins TRBV5-4 to TRBJ2-3; 11 bases align to TRBD2. There are 17 residues in the CDR3. Germline loops: CDR1 SGHNT, CDR2 YYREEE (reference sequence). Trimming took 3 bases from V and 5 from J; bases not matched to a gene: 11. The DNA of the CDR3 is TGTGCCAGCAGCTCGGGACTAGCGGCCTGGAGAGGAGATACGCAGTATTTT. This sequence encodes CASSSGLAAWRGDTQYF.

V usage is TRBV19 and J usage is TRBJ2-7; D possibly corresponds to TRBD2 (6 bases). Germline CDR1 LNHDA, CDR2 SQIVND (reference sequence). Deletions cut 6 bases from V and 0 bases from J, with 12 bases between. This CDR3 region has 14 residues. CDR3 residues: CASSRSGSSYEQYF. The DNA of the CDR3 is TGTGCCAGTAGCCGTAGCGGTAGCTCCTACGAGCAGTACTTC.

The rearrangement links TRBV7-7 to TRBJ2-3; 11 bases align to TRBD1. CDR3 length: 17 residues. The junction had 7 bases not matched to a gene; V was cut back by 2 bases and J by 3 bases. Germline-derived CDR1 and CDR2 are SSHAT and FNYEAQ (reference sequence). The CDR3 sequence: CASSLHPGQGVTDTQYF. Here the CDR3 DNA reads TGTGCCAGCAGCTTACATCCGGGACAGGGGGTAACAGATACGCAGTATTTT.

The V call is TRBV5-1, the J call TRBJ2-3, with 9 nucleotides matching TRBD2. CDR1 SGHRS and CDR2 YFSETQ come from the germline V gene. This CDR3 is built from 18 residues. The junction had 15 bases not matched to a gene; V was cut back by 0 bases and J by 7 bases. CDR3 residues: CASSLVAGANIDRYTQYF. The CDR3 DNA follows: TGCGCCAGCAGCTTGGTAGCGGGGGCGAACATCGACCGGTATACGCAGTATTTT. The variable domain in full, completed from reference TRBV5-1 and TRBJ2-3, reads KAGVTQTPRYLIKTRGQQVTLSCSPISGHRSVSWYQQTPGQGLQFLFEYFSETQRNKGNFPGRFSGRQFSNSRSEMNVSTLELGDSALYLCASSLVAGANIDRYTQYFGPGTRLTVL.

The chain is built from TRBV30 and TRBJ1-3; D is unresolved. The CDR3 length is 12 residues. V shed 3 bases and J shed 3 bases, with 6 bases lying between them. Germline V gene sequence: CDR1 GTSNPN, CDR2 SVGIG (reference sequence). The CDR3 spells CAWRSGGNTIYF. The CDR3 DNA reads as TGTGCCTGGAGATCGGGTGGAAACACCATATATTTT.

The chain uses TRBV6-2 or TRBV6-3 and TRBJ1-2; D may be TRBD1 (5 bases). The CDR3 has 12 amino acids. Germline CDR1 MNHEY, CDR2 SVGEGT. The V and J ends lost 5 bases and 9 bases respectively, with 13 bases between them. The DNA of the CDR3 is TGTGCCAGCAGTGGCGGGACTTGGCGCTACACCTTC. Translating it yields CASSGGTWRYTF.

This clone was observed a single time. V is TRBV2 and J is TRBJ1-3; TRBD1 agrees at 8 bases. Germline CDR1 and CDR2: SNHLY and FYNNEI. The CDR3 is made up of 16 amino acids. V gave up 4 bases and J gave up 0 bases; unmatched junction bases: 5. The CDR3 DNA reads TGTGCCAGCAGTGGGACAGGGTGGGACTCTGGAAACACCATATATTTT. As protein: CASSGTGWDSGNTIYF. The full variable domain, in which reference TRBV2 and TRBJ1-3 provide the parts outside the CDR3, is EPEVTQTPSHQVTQMGQEVILRCVPISNHLYFYWYRQILGQKVEFLVSFYNNEISEKSEIFDDQFSVERPDGSNFTLKIRSTKLEDSAMYFCASSGTGWDSGNTIYFGEGSWLTVV.